Sequencing of this TCR beta chain was carried out in a study of T cell repertoires in cytomegalovirus infection. This clonotype was observed at least ten times. One entry per CDR3 protein, called by TCRdb with MiXCR from the reads. The repertoire has around 530,000 distinct CDR3 sequences, about 25% of them found once; the top ten carry over 10%. V was clipped by 4 bases and J by 3 bases; unmatched bases: 7. CDR1 SGHTA and CDR2 FQGNSA come from the germline V gene. The CDR3 totals 15 residues. The source material was PBMCs. The chain has TRBV7-2 and TRBJ2-7, with TRBD1 matching 9 bases. The sequence came from a human donor in good health (CMV status not recorded). Some clones in this sample may be carry-over from other donors' samples. Here the CDR3 DNA reads TGTGCCAGCAGCTCAGGACCGGGACAGGGCTACGAGCAGTACTTC. This encodes CASSSGPGQGYEQYF. The entire variable domain, with the rest obtained from reference TRBV7-2 and TRBJ2-7, is as follows: GAGVSQSPSNKVTEKGKDVELRCDPISGHTALYWYRQSLGQGLEFLIYFQGNSAPDKSGLPSDRFSAERTGGSVSTLTIQRTQQEDSAVYLCASSSGPGQGYEQYFGPGTRLTVT.